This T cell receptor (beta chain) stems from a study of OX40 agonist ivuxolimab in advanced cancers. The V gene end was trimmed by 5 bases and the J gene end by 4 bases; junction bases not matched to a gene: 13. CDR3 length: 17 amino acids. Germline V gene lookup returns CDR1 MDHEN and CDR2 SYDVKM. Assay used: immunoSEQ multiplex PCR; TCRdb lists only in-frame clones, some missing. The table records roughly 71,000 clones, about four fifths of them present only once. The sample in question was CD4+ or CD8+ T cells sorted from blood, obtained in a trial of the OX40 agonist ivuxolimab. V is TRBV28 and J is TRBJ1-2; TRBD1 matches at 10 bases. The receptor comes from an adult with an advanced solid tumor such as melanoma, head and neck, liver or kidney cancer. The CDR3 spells CASSPTGTGALIYGYTF. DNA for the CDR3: TGTGCCAGCAGTCCCACCGGGACAGGGGCCCTTATCTATGGCTACACCTTC.